Below are 20 T cell receptor beta chains sequenced from a single sample in a study of regulatory T cells in long-lasting Graves disease. The time point was: newly diagnosed GD, antithyroid drugs for less than 3 months. The TCR library used RNA extracted from PBMCs. Arm-PCR of CDR3 regions with iRepertoire HTBI primers generated TCR beta libraries. Each CDR3 protein gets one entry after TCRdb re-called the multiplex PCR reads with MiXCR. The table has hundreds of thousands of distinct CDR3 sequences, around 17% seen once; the top ten hold roughly 27%. These data were also filed under a second study, of T cells in Graves' hyperthyroidism and ophthalmopathy.

The sample was peripheral blood mononuclear cells (PBMCs), taken at new diagnosis, from a patient treated with antithyroid drugs. Every receptor here comes from a man aged 35 to 55 with Graves disease.

V is TRBV7-7 and J is TRBJ2-2; D is unresolved. Germline V CDR1 and CDR2: SSHAT, FNYEAQ (reference sequence). This CDR3 is 13 amino acids long. Trimming removed 5 bases from V and 4 bases from J, with 8 bases in between. CDR3 nucleotide sequence: TGTGCCAGCAGCCAAGGGTTCACCGGGGAGCTGTTTTTT. It encodes CASSQGFTGELFF.

The sample holds many counts of this clonotype. The chain couples TRBV28 to TRBJ2-7; 10 nucleotides align to TRBD2. Losses at the gene ends were 5 bases for V and 0 bases for J; bases not matched to a gene: 13. In germline, CDR1 is MDHEN, CDR2 SYDVKM. The CDR3 has 18 residues. The CDR3 sequence is CASSLRKDSGGHSYEQYF. In nucleotides, the CDR3 is TGTGCCAGCAGTCTACGGAAGGATAGCGGGGGGCACTCCTACGAGCAGTACTTC.

The chain combines TRBV7-2 with TRBJ2-7, with D unclear. The CDR3 totals 14 residues. Germline-derived CDR1 and CDR2 are SGHTA and FQGNSA. Trimming removed 4 bases at V and 4 bases at J, with 14 bases between. CDR3 DNA sequence: TGTGCCAGCAGCTATGTACCGACCGGGTACGAGCAGTACTTC. This codes for CASSYVPTGYEQYF.

This chain links TRBV29-1 with TRBJ2-7; D might be TRBD2 (6 bases). V gave up 6 bases and J gave up 0 bases, with 12 bases separating them. The CDR3 has 13 residues. The germline CDR1 and CDR2 sequences are SQVTM and ANQGSEA. Here the CDR3 DNA reads TGCAGCGTGGGGGGTCAGAGCTCCTACGAGCAGTACTTC. Translated: CSVGGQSSYEQYF.

The chain couples TRBV6-2 or TRBV6-3 to TRBJ1-1; 10 nucleotides agree with TRBD1. J lost 2 bases, V lost 5 bases, and 5 bases had no gene match. The CDR3 spans 15 residues. Germline lookup yields CDR1 MNHEY and CDR2 SVGEGT. CDR3: CASSRQGAYNTEAFF. The CDR3 coding sequence is TGTGCCAGCAGTAGACAGGGGGCGTATAACACTGAAGCTTTCTTT.

The rearrangement joins TRBV7-8 to TRBJ1-5; TRBD1 is a possible D gene (5 bases). CDR3 length: 18 amino acids. The germline gives CDR1 SGHVS, CDR2 FQNEAQ. V was clipped by 5 bases and J by 4 bases, with 24 bases between them. In DNA, the CDR3 is TGTGCCAGCAGCAGAGAGTCGTATAAGGGGATTGAGAATCAGCCCCAGCATTTT. Protein sequence: CASSRESYKGIENQPQHF.

The chain joins TRBV6-2 or TRBV6-3 to TRBJ2-2; 7 bases match TRBD1. The CDR3 is made up of 17 amino acids. V trimming: 6 bases; J trimming: 4 bases; junction bases outside the gene matches: 14. Germline V gives CDR1 MNHEY, CDR2 SVGEGT. The CDR3 DNA sequence: TGTGCCAGCAGAAACCGGGACAGACTAATTCTCACCGGGGAGCTGTTTTTT. This sequence encodes CASRNRDRLILTGELFF.

This clonotype was found many times. This chain links TRBV28 with TRBJ2-5; the match to TRBD2 covers 10 bases. With 5 bases clipped from V and 2 bases from J, the junction kept 5 bases outside the gene matches. Germline CDR1 and CDR2: MDHEN and SYDVKM. The CDR3 is made up of 15 amino acids. CDR3 residues: CASSPAGGRQETQYF. The CDR3 DNA reads as TGTGCCAGCAGTCCAGCGGGGGGGAGGCAAGAGACCCAGTACTTC.

This clonotype has ten or more counts. The rearrangement joins TRBV2 to TRBJ2-1; 8 bases line up with TRBD2. The germline V gene has CDR1 SNHLY and CDR2 FYNNEI. The CDR3 loop spans 17 amino acids. Trimming at V came to 7 bases and at J to 12 bases, leaving 23 bases not matched to a gene. The CDR3 loop is CASTEAPQRGTLEGQFF. The CDR3 nucleotides read TGTGCCAGCACCGAAGCCCCTCAGCGGGGGACCTTAGAGGGGCAGTTCTTC.

This clonotype was recorded at least ten times. This chain connects TRBV11-2 to TRBJ2-3, with 13 positions matching TRBD2. V shed 5 bases and J 2 bases; nucleotides not matched to a gene: 4. Germline CDR1 and CDR2: SGHAT and FQNNGV. The CDR3 loop spans 16 amino acids. The DNA for the CDR3 is TGTGCCAGCAGCGATGGACTAGCGGGGGCCACAGATACGCAGTATTTT. Its protein is CASSDGLAGATDTQYF.

This clonotype was detected only a few times. A read error may explain this, as a much larger clone is one base away. The chain links TRBV9 to TRBJ1-1, with 9 bases matching TRBD1. Germline CDR1 reads SGDLS; CDR2 reads YYNGEE. This CDR3 has 16 residues. CDR3 sequence: CASSVAPTGGNTEASF. DNA of the CDR3: TGTGCCAGCAGCGTAGCCCCCACAGGGGGCAACACTGAAGCTTCCTTT.

This clonotype has at least ten counts. This chain joins TRBV13 and TRBJ2-7, with 7 bases fitting TRBD1. V was clipped by 0 bases and J by 3 bases; unmatched bases: 5. This CDR3 is built from 15 residues. Germline-derived CDR1 and CDR2 are PRHDT and FYEKMQ (reference sequence). Here the CDR3 DNA reads TGTGCCAGCAGCTTAGGCGTCCAGGGGGACTACGAGCAGTACTTC. It yields the protein CASSLGVQGDYEQYF.

This clonotype was detected a few times. The chain has TRBV19 and TRBJ1-1, with TRBD1 matching over 7 bases. The germline gives CDR1 LNHDA, CDR2 SQIVND (reference sequence). This CDR3 has 14 residues. J lost 1 base, V lost 5 bases, and 4 bases had no gene match. CDR3 region: CASSYRGSNTEAFF. Written as DNA, the CDR3 is TGTGCCAGTAGTTACAGGGGATCGAACACTGAAGCTTTCTTT.

J is TRBJ1-2 and V is TRBV2; D possibly corresponds to TRBD1 (5 bases). The CDR3 consists of 14 residues. V was pared by 4 bases and J by 4 bases, with 13 bases between. CDR1 is SNHLY and CDR2 is FYNNEI in the germline V gene. In nucleotides, the CDR3 is TGTGCCAGCAGTGCCCGAGTGACAGCCTATGGCTACACCTTC. Translation gives CASSARVTAYGYTF.

This clonotype was detected many times. The J gene is TRBJ2-3, the V gene TRBV5-1; 12 bases line up with TRBD1. CDR1 and CDR2 (germline): SGHRS, YFSETQ. The CDR3 covers 16 residues. V gave up 0 bases and J gave up 3 bases; unmatched junction bases: 2. CDR3 sequence (DNA): TGCGCCAGCAGCTTGGAGGGACAGGGGGCAACAGATACGCAGTATTTT. It specifies CASSLEGQGATDTQYF.

This chain uses TRBV7-9 with TRBJ2-2, with TRBD2 matching over 9 bases. With 4 bases clipped from V and 5 bases from J, the junction kept 2 bases outside the gene matches. CDR1 and CDR2 (germline): SEHNR, FQNEAQ (reference sequence). The CDR3 runs 14 residues. The CDR3 sequence is CASSWTSATGELFF. The DNA for the CDR3 is TGTGCCAGCAGCTGGACTAGCGCTACCGGGGAGCTGTTTTTT.

This clonotype appeared many times. The V gene is TRBV2, the J gene TRBJ2-5; D may be TRBD1 (6 bases). CDR3 length: 13 amino acids. V was clipped by 5 bases and J by 10 bases, with 17 bases between them. The germline CDR1 and CDR2 sequences are SNHLY and FYNNEI. The chain's CDR3 is CASSPQSGVDQYF. In DNA form, the CDR3 reads TGTGCCAGCAGTCCCCAGTCAGGGGTGGACCAGTACTTC. Looking up the rest from reference TRBV2 and TRBJ2-5 gives the full variable domain: EPEVTQTPSHQVTQMGQEVILRCVPISNHLYFYWYRQILGQKVEFLVSFYNNEISEKSEIFDDQFSVERPDGSNFTLKIRSTKLEDSAMYFCASSPQSGVDQYFGPGTRLLVL.

The chain uses TRBV10-3 and TRBJ1-2; D may be TRBD1 (6 bases). The CDR3 covers 14 residues. The ends were cut back, 6 bases at V and 2 bases at J, with 13 bases in the middle. CDR1 ENHRY and CDR2 SYGVKD come from the germline V gene. The CDR3 DNA is TGTGCCATCAGCCGGACAGCTTACAACTATGGCTACACCTTC. The encoded protein is CAISRTAYNYGYTF.

This clonotype has more than one count but fewer than ten. The CDR3: CASRTGRGQETQYF. CDR3 nucleotides: TGTGCCAGCCGGACAGGGAGAGGGCAAGAGACCCAGTACTTC. This chain uses TRBV28 with TRBJ2-5, with 8 bases matching TRBD1. Trimming at V came to 8 bases and at J to 2 bases, leaving 7 bases not matched to a gene. The CDR3 is 14 residues long. The V gene's germline CDR1 is MDHEN and CDR2 SYDVKM.

Regarding this clonotype: Possible read error: a much larger clone is one base away. The CDR3 end shows no conserved phenylalanine or tryptophan, and so a read error is likely. The V and J genes are TRBV28 and TRBJ1-6; D call uncertain. CDR3 length: 13 amino acids. Germline loops: CDR1 MDHEN, CDR2 SYDVKM. The V end was cut by 6 bases, the J end by 6 bases, with 9 bases between. In nucleotides, the CDR3 is TGTGCCAGCAGGGCCCAGCTTAATTCACCCCTCCACCTT. It encodes CASRAQLNSPLHL.